These T cell receptor beta chains were read from a single sample in a study of cytomegalovirus exposure and HLA in healthy donors. Clones were sequenced by immunoSEQ multiplex PCR, and TCRdb holds only the in-frame ones, with some missing. The data hold 200,000 to 250,000 clones, with 77% observed a single time. The sequenced sample consisted of PBMCs. Source of these receptors: a woman aged 55-70 years in good health and CMV-seropositive. CDR3s include the opening cysteine and the closing phenylalanine or tryptophan. The D gene is left open where the match is weak. The listing skips clone size in some rows; elsewhere it reads once, few, many or a size class.

V gene	J gene	clone size	D gene	CDR3 protein	CDR3 DNA
TRBV9	TRBJ2-5	-	TRBD2	CASSVGWSGGQETQYF	TGTGCCAGCAGCGTAGGATGGTCGGGGGGCCAAGAGACCCAGTACTTC
TRBV28	TRBJ1-2	-	TRBD1	CASSLLGTGLGVHGYTF	TGTGCCAGCAGTTTACTCGGGACAGGCCTAGGGGTTCATGGCTACACCTTC
TRBV6-5	TRBJ2-7	-	TRBD1	CASSYEGQGPTYEQYF	TGTGCCAGCAGTTACGAGGGACAGGGGCCAACCTACGAGCAGTACTTC
TRBV6-6	TRBJ2-5	-	TRBD2	CASTLSGRGETQYF	TGTGCCAGCACCCTTAGCGGGAGAGGGGAGACCCAGTACTTC
TRBV6-6	TRBJ1-3	-	-	CASSPGRQSSGNTIYF	TGTGCCAGCAGTCCGGGCCGACAGAGCTCTGGAAACACCATATATTTT
TRBV7-8	TRBJ2-7	-	TRBD1	CASSNGTGGYEQYF	TGTGCCAGCAGCAACGGGACAGGGGGCTACGAGCAGTACTTC
TRBV10-3	TRBJ1-1	-	-	CAISETPGTEAFF	TGTGCCATCAGTGAAACTCCCGGGACAGAAGCTTTCTTT
TRBV9	TRBJ2-3	-	TRBD2	CASSVLAAGTDTQYF	TGTGCCAGCAGCGTTCTAGCGGCAGGTACAGATACGCAGTATTTT
TRBV30	TRBJ1-1	-	TRBD1	CAWSTAGTGTTEAFF	TGTGCCTGGAGTACCGCCGGGACAGGGACCACTGAAGCTTTCTTT
TRBV6-1	TRBJ1-3	-	TRBD1	CASDRAGNTIYF	TGTGCCAGCGACAGGGCTGGAAACACCATATATTTT
TRBV6-6	TRBJ1-1	-	-	CASSRGSEAFF	TGTGCCAGCAGTAGGGGGAGTGAAGCTTTCTTT
TRBV10-3	TRBJ1-1	-	TRBD1	CAGGTGGANTEAFF	TGTGCCGGAGGGACAGGGGGTGCGAACACTGAAGCTTTCTTT
TRBV6-5	TRBJ1-4	-	-	CASRTEQGYDEKLFF	TGTGCCAGCAGGACAGAACAGGGTTATGATGAAAAACTGTTTTTT
TRBV7-2	TRBJ1-2	-	-	CASSRNYGYTF	TGTGCCAGCAGCCGTAACTATGGCTACACCTTC
TRBV4-2	TRBJ2-6	-	TRBD2	CASSQDGTSGSGANVLTF	TGTGCCAGCAGCCAAGACGGGACTAGCGGGTCTGGGGCCAACGTCCTGACTTTC
TRBV30	TRBJ1-1	-	-	CAWSLQPNTEAFF	TGTGCCTGGAGTCTACAGCCGAACACTGAAGCTTTCTTT
TRBV6-1	TRBJ1-2	few	-	CASPSPNYGYTF	TGTGCCTCTCCGAGCCCTAACTATGGCTACACCTTC
TRBV5-1	TRBJ1-2	-	-	CASTREGLNYGYTF	TGCGCCAGCACGCGGGAGGGGCTCAACTATGGCTACACCTTC
TRBV7-9	TRBJ1-3	-	-	CASTSYSSGNTIYF	TGTGCCAGCACCTCCTACAGCTCAGGAAACACCATATATTTT
TRBV19	TRBJ2-3	once	-	CASKVGHSTDTQYF	TGTGCCAGTAAGGTGGGACACAGCACAGATACGCAGTATTTT
TRBV5-1	TRBJ2-2	once	-	CASSLIQGTGELFF	TGCGCCAGCAGCTTGATTCAGGGAACCGGGGAGCTGTTTTTT
TRBV10-3	TRBJ1-2	once	-	CATRGEPNYGYTF	TGTGCTACCCGGGGGGAGCCTAACTATGGCTACACCTTC
TRBV27	TRBJ1-2	-	-	CASRHSDGYGYTF	TGTGCCAGCAGACATTCCGATGGCTATGGCTACACCTTC
TRBV6-5	TRBJ2-2	-	-	CASSPRPENTGELFF	TGTGCCAGCAGTCCGCGCCCCGAAAACACCGGGGAGCTGTTTTTT
TRBV9	TRBJ1-2	-	-	CASSVVTGNYGYTF	TGTGCCAGCAGCGTAGTTACAGGGAACTATGGCTACACCTTC
TRBV29-1	TRBJ1-1	-	-	CSAGRGSADTEAFF	TGCAGCGCAGGACGGGGATCTGCGGACACTGAAGCTTTCTTT
TRBV28	TRBJ2-2	-	-	CASSFSEGVGTGELFF	TGTGCCAGCAGTTTTTCCGAGGGGGTGGGCACCGGGGAGCTGTTTTTT
TRBV28	TRBJ2-6	-	-	CASSFPGSGANVLTF	TGTGCCAGCAGTTTCCCGGGATCTGGGGCCAACGTCCTGACTTTC
TRBV5-6	TRBJ2-7	-	-	CASSQPTSGTSLHF	TGTGCCAGCAGCCAACCAACCTCTGGGACTTCTCTACACTTC
TRBV18	TRBJ1-1	-	TRBD1	CASSPIPGGSNTEAFF	TGTGCCAGCTCACCAATCCCAGGGGGATCGAACACTGAAGCTTTCTTT
TRBV5-4	TRBJ2-1	-	TRBD1	CASSPPPTGQGAIEQFF	TGTGCCAGCAGCCCCCCTCCGACGGGACAGGGGGCGATTGAGCAGTTCTTC
TRBV5-1	TRBJ1-4	-	-	CASSLDSNEKLFF	TGCGCCAGCAGCTTGGACAGTAATGAAAAACTGTTTTTT
TRBV16	TRBJ1-5	-	-	CASSQSGGGTVQPQHF	TGTGCCAGCAGCCAATCGGGCGGGGGAACCGTTCAGCCCCAGCATTTT
TRBV29-1	TRBJ2-3	-	TRBD2	CSVRGLADGPTDTQYF	TGCAGCGTTAGGGGACTAGCGGATGGACCCACAGATACGCAGTATTTT
TRBV29-1	TRBJ2-3	-	-	CSVVSYTDTQYF	TGCAGCGTTGTATCGTACACAGATACGCAGTATTTT
TRBV10-2	TRBJ2-1	-	-	CASAELAGARGNEQFF	TGCGCCAGCGCTGAACTGGCGGGGGCGCGGGGCAATGAGCAGTTCTTC
TRBV30	TRBJ1-1	-	TRBD1	CAWSVALMGQGVSEAFF	TGTGCCTGGAGTGTTGCCCTCATGGGACAGGGGGTCTCTGAAGCTTTCTTT
TRBV28	TRBJ2-7	-	TRBD1	CASSWTGTAYEQYF	TGTGCCAGCAGTTGGACAGGGACCGCCTACGAGCAGTACTTC
TRBV15	TRBJ2-5	-	TRBD2	CATSRRLASETQYF	TGTGCCACCAGCCGCCGACTAGCCTCAGAGACCCAGTACTTC
TRBV19	TRBJ1-4	-	-	CASSISRVGLGKLFF	TGTGCCAGTAGTATCTCCAGGGTGGGCCTCGGAAAACTGTTTTTT
TRBV7-9	TRBJ2-3	few	TRBD2	CASSSRLGLAKTDTQYF	TGTGCCAGCAGCTCAAGACTAGGACTAGCTAAGACAGATACGCAGTATTTT
TRBV5-4	TRBJ2-5	-	-	CASSLPSAETQYF	TGTGCCAGCAGCTTGCCTAGCGCGGAGACCCAGTACTTC
TRBV28	TRBJ1-2	-	TRBD1	CASSVDRGYGYTF	TGTGCCAGCAGTGTCGACAGGGGCTATGGCTACACCTTC
TRBV19	TRBJ2-4	-	TRBD1	CASSLRDRGGIQYF	TGTGCCAGTAGTCTGAGAGACAGGGGGGGCATTCAGTACTTC
TRBV5-1	TRBJ2-3	-	TRBD2	CASSAGLAISTDTQYF	TGCGCCAGCAGCGCTGGACTAGCGATTAGCACAGATACGCAGTATTTT
TRBV7-2	TRBJ2-7	-	-	CASSLAGGDSYEQYF	TGTGCCAGCAGCTTAGCCGGGGGTGATTCCTACGAGCAGTACTTC